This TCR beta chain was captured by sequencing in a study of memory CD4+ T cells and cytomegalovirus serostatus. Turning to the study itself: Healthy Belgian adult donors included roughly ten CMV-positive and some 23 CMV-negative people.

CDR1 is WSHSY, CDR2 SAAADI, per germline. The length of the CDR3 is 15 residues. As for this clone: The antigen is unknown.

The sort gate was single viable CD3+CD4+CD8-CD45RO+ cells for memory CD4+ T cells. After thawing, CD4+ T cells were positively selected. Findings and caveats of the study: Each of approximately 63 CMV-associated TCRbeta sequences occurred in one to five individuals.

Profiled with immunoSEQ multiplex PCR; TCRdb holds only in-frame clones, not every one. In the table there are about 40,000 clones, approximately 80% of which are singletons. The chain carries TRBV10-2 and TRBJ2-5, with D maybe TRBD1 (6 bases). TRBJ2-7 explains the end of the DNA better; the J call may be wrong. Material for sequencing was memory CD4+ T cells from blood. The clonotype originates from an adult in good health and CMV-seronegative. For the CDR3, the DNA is TGCGCCAGCATGAGCCCCGCAGGGGTTACCTACGAGCAGTACTTC. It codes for CASMSPAGVTYEQYF.